The T cell receptor beta chain under discussion was sequenced for a study of blood T cell repertoires in COVID-19. Study information: COVID-19 samples collected from the United States, Italy and Spain covered acute and convalescent phases. T cells, B-cell-depleted T cells, or PBMCs provided the cDNA or gDNA that served as material.

Trimming cost V 4 bases and J 0 bases, with 13 bases left between them. The V gene's germline CDR1 is SGHDN and CDR2 FVKESK. The CDR3 runs 16 residues. Under the authors' procedure: Quantification of nucleated cells was approximated via reference gene primer amplification. The data were produced by immunoSEQ multiplex PCR, yet TCRdb's version contains in-frame clones alone and is incomplete. V and J calls and clone size come straight from that table; D and trimming were deduced from the DNA. The sample consists of more than 45,000 clones, over 75% of them appearing once. The V and J genes are TRBV14 and TRBJ2-1, with D possibly matching TRBD1 (6 bases). The material sequenced was peripheral blood. The receptor was isolated from a man between 65 and 80 years old with acute or convalescent COVID-19. The chain's CDR3 is CASSLRRGTSYNEQFF. Here the CDR3 DNA reads TGTGCCAGCAGCCTTAGAAGGGGGACCTCCTACAATGAGCAGTTCTTC.